The 30 T cell receptor beta chains reported below all come from one sample, sequenced in a study of Tregs in tolerant kidney transplant recipients. Some clones are missing from TCRdb's copy, which holds only in-frame ones; the method was immunoSEQ multiplex PCR. The data hold 100,000 to 130,000 clones, with around 90% observed a single time. The sample here was CD4+ T cells from blood, taken before the transplant. All receptors come from a human donor who received a combined kidney and bone marrow transplant.

V gene TRBV7-6 combines with J gene TRBJ2-7; 8 nucleotides match TRBD1. V lost 1 base, J lost 3 bases, and 5 bases stayed unmatched. Germline CDR1 and CDR2: SGHVS and FNYEAQ. CDR3 length: 15 amino acids. Written as DNA, the CDR3 is TGTGCCAGCAGCTTAGATGCGACAGGGGTCTACGAGCAGTACTTC. Amino acid sequence: CASSLDATGVYEQYF.

CDR3 nucleotides: TGCGCCAGCAGCTTGTCAGTTTCGACAGACGCATCTGCCATATATTTT. Translated: CASSLSVSTDASAIYF. The chain joins TRBV5-1 to TRBJ1-3; tentatively, D is TRBD1 (5 bases). The CDR3 has 16 amino acids. V was trimmed by 1 base and J by 11 bases, leaving 22 bases between them. Germline V gives CDR1 SGHRS, CDR2 YFSETQ.

This rearrangement joins TRBV2 to TRBJ1-5; a weak D match, TRBD1 (5 bases). The CDR3 spans 12 residues. Germline CDR1 reads SNHLY; CDR2 reads FYNNEI. V gave up 6 bases and J gave up 10 bases, with 13 bases separating them. The CDR3 region is CASRFTGGPQHF. The CDR3 coding sequence is TGTGCCAGCAGGTTCACAGGTGGACCCCAGCATTTT.

V gene TRBV2 combines with J gene TRBJ2-2; the match to TRBD1 covers 9 bases. Germline V CDR1 and CDR2: SNHLY, FYNNEI. The V gene end was trimmed by 7 bases and the J gene end by 4 bases; junction bases not matched to a gene: 7. The CDR3 covers 15 residues. CDR3 sequence: CASKPGQGPTGELFF. CDR3 nucleotides: TGTGCCAGCAAGCCGGGACAGGGACCCACCGGGGAGCTGTTTTTT.

The chain recombines TRBV9 with TRBJ2-3; D perhaps matches TRBD2 (6 bases). The CDR3 has 15 amino acids. Germline V gene sequence: CDR1 SGDLS, CDR2 YYNGEE. V was pared by 1 base and J by 0 bases, with 9 bases between. This CDR3 is CASSVYGSSTDTQYF. DNA for the CDR3: TGTGCCAGCAGCGTATACGGGAGTAGCACAGATACGCAGTATTTT.

CDR3 in amino acids: CASAGQGLNEQYF. CDR3 bases: TGTGCCAGCGCGGGACAGGGGTTAAACGAGCAGTACTTC. The chain joins TRBV6-1 to TRBJ2-7; 10 bases fit TRBD1. CDR1 and CDR2 from the germline V gene are MNHNS and SASEGT. The CDR3 has 13 amino acids. V was clipped by 8 bases and J by 5 bases; unmatched bases: 6.

This clone appeared a few times. The V and J genes are TRBV10-2 and TRBJ2-1; 9 nucleotides line up with TRBD2. Germline CDR1 reads WSHSY; CDR2 reads SAAADI. V trimming: 8 bases; J trimming: 4 bases; junction bases outside the gene matches: 6. The CDR3 consists of 14 residues. Here the CDR3 DNA reads TGCGCCAGCCGTCTAGCGGGATTTTACAATGAGCAGTTCTTC. Translated: CASRLAGFYNEQFF.

The rearrangement links TRBV2 to TRBJ2-7, with 9 bases matching TRBD1. This CDR3 has 15 amino acids. CDR1 SNHLY and CDR2 FYNNEI come from the germline V gene. J gave up 4 bases and V 8 bases, and 12 bases lay outside the gene matches. The CDR3 DNA is TGTGCCAGCCAAGAATCGGGACAGGGTTATTACGAGCAGTACTTC. It specifies CASQESGQGYYEQYF.

This clone has just a few counts. J is TRBJ1-1 and V is TRBV28; D gene ambiguous. Germline V gene data show CDR1 as MDHEN and CDR2 as SYDVKM. The CDR3 spans 16 residues. Trimming cost V 6 bases and J 0 bases, with 17 bases left between them. The CDR3 is CASRARGGLMNTEAFF. The CDR3 bases are TGTGCCAGCAGAGCCCGGGGAGGGCTCATGAACACTGAAGCTTTCTTT.

This clone was counted once. The chain joins TRBV7-9 to TRBJ1-1; D not certain. The CDR3 runs to 13 residues. Trimming removed 3 bases from V and 4 bases from J, with 9 bases in between. Germline loops: CDR1 SEHNR, CDR2 FQNEAQ (reference sequence). DNA of the CDR3: TGTGCCAGCAGCTTCGCGCGTGTCACTGAAGCTTTCTTT. It codes for CASSFARVTEAFF.

The J gene is TRBJ2-7, the V gene TRBV6-1, with a possible D match to TRBD2 (6 bases). The CDR3 runs to 15 residues. In germline, CDR1 is MNHNS, CDR2 SASEGT. V dropped 4 bases and J dropped 3 bases, with 16 bases sitting between them. The CDR3 DNA reads TGTGCCAGCAGTGGGGTGGGTAGCGGATTCTACGAGCAGTACTTC. Its translation is CASSGVGSGFYEQYF.

The CDR3 loop reads CASKGPDRGRDTIYF. In DNA, the CDR3 is TGTGCCAGCAAGGGCCCGGACAGGGGAAGAGACACCATATATTTT. V usage is TRBV6-5 and J usage is TRBJ1-3; 9 nucleotides match TRBD1. This CDR3 has 15 residues. Germline values: CDR1 MNHEY, CDR2 SVGAGI. Losses at the gene ends were 7 bases for V and 8 bases for J; bases not matched to a gene: 12.

CDR3 in amino acids: CASSTGQMNTEAFF. The CDR3, as DNA: TGTGCCAGCAGTACGGGACAGATGAACACTGAAGCTTTCTTT. The genes are TRBV6-6 and TRBJ1-1, with 7 bases identical to TRBD1. J gave up 0 bases and V 5 bases, and 3 bases lay outside the gene matches. CDR1 is MNHNY and CDR2 is SVGAGI in the germline V gene (reference sequence). This CDR3 spans 14 amino acids.

V gene TRBV28 combines with J gene TRBJ1-5; 8 bases match TRBD1. This CDR3 spans 14 amino acids. Germline CDR1 is MDHEN and CDR2 is SYDVKM. Germline trimming cut 8 bases from V and 7 bases from J; bases unmatched to any gene: 10. The CDR3 coding sequence is TGTGCCAGCGAATCAGGGGGCAAGGCGCAGCCCCAGCATTTT. Encoded protein: CASESGGKAQPQHF. Based on the CDR3 plus reference TRBV28 and TRBJ1-5, the full variable domain is DVKVTQSSRYLVKRTGEKVFLECVQDMDHENMFWYRQDPGLGLRLIYFSYDVKMKEKGDIPEGYSVSREKKERFSLILESASTNQTSMYLCASESGGKAQPQHFGDGTRLSIL.

The genes are TRBV28 and TRBJ2-1; TRBD1 agrees at 7 bases. The CDR3 loop spans 12 amino acids. Germline V gene sequence: CDR1 MDHEN, CDR2 SYDVKM. Trimming cost V 2 bases and J 16 bases; bases outside gene matches: 8. CDR3 in amino acids: CASSLRPGGAFF. CDR3 nucleotide sequence: TGTGCCAGCAGTTTACGGCCAGGGGGAGCTTTCTTC.

J is TRBJ1-2 and V is TRBV7-2; tentatively, D is TRBD1 (5 bases). V dropped 5 bases and J dropped 4 bases, with 14 bases sitting between them. Germline loops: CDR1 SGHTA, CDR2 FQGNSA. This CDR3 region has 14 residues. DNA for the CDR3: TGTGCCAGCAGCCCAGGACATTTTGGCTATGGCTACACCTTC. As protein: CASSPGHFGYGYTF.

V is TRBV19 and J is TRBJ2-1; 12 bases are shared with TRBD2. The CDR3 covers 16 residues. V lost 3 bases, J lost 5 bases, and 5 bases stayed unmatched. Germline CDR1 and CDR2: LNHDA and SQIVND (reference sequence). The CDR3 protein is CASSMRTSGTNNEQFF. The DNA of the CDR3 is TGTGCCAGTAGTATGAGGACTAGCGGGACAAACAATGAGCAGTTCTTC.

This clone showed up just once. The chain is built from TRBV5-1 and TRBJ1-1, with 12 nucleotides matching TRBD1. The CDR3 loop spans 15 amino acids. In germline, CDR1 is SGHRS, CDR2 YFSETQ. V shed 5 bases, J shed 5 bases, and the junction held 7 bases outside the gene matches. CDR3 amino acids: CASRGTGGIRTEAFF. The DNA of the CDR3 is TGCGCCAGCAGGGGGACAGGGGGCATTCGGACTGAAGCTTTCTTT. Full variable domain (missing parts from reference TRBV5-1 and TRBJ1-1): KAGVTQTPRYLIKTRGQQVTLSCSPISGHRSVSWYQQTPGQGLQFLFEYFSETQRNKGNFPGRFSGRQFSNSRSEMNVSTLELGDSALYLCASRGTGGIRTEAFFGQGTRLTVV.

The chain carries TRBV5-3 and TRBJ1-2; 10 bases align to TRBD1. TRBV5-3 is known as an ORF, though its function is uncertain. V was pared by 4 bases and J by 5 bases, with 17 bases of the junction left unmatched. The CDR3 is 18 residues long. The CDR3 DNA reads as TGTGCCAGAAGCCCCCGCCTCCGGGACAGGGGAGACAAGTATGGCTACACCTTC. Translating it yields CARSPRLRDRGDKYGYTF.

J is TRBJ2-5 and V is TRBV7-6; 12 positions agree with TRBD2. The V gene end was trimmed by 5 bases and the J gene end by 5 bases; junction bases not matched to a gene: 18. Looked up from germline, CDR1 is SGHVS and CDR2 is FNYEAQ. There are 19 residues in the CDR3. The CDR3 loop reads CASSRRTVLAGGPGETQYF. The CDR3 DNA reads as TGTGCCAGCAGCCGAAGGACGGTGCTAGCGGGGGGGCCCGGTGAGACCCAGTACTTC.

The chain joins TRBV10-3 to TRBJ2-2; 9 nucleotides agree with TRBD1. J gave up 5 bases and V 4 bases, and 5 bases lay outside the gene matches. The CDR3 has 15 residues. Germline loops: CDR1 ENHRY, CDR2 SYGVKD. CDR3 sequence: CAISVGGQGTGELFF. CDR3 in DNA: TGTGCCATCAGTGTTGGGGGACAGGGAACCGGGGAGCTGTTTTTT.

This clone has a single count. The rearrangement joins TRBV7-2 to TRBJ1-3; D is uncertain. V lost 5 bases and J lost 4, with 15 bases in between. Germline V gene sequence: CDR1 SGHTA, CDR2 FQGNSA. The CDR3 has 15 residues. In nucleotides, the CDR3 is TGTGCCAGCAGCCCGGGAGATTTTATAGGAAACACCATATATTTT. Translated: CASSPGDFIGNTIYF.

The chain carries TRBV19 and TRBJ1-1; D call uncertain. CDR3 length equals 16 residues. Trimming cost V 9 bases and J 0 bases, with 20 bases left between them. The germline V gene encodes CDR1 LNHDA and CDR2 SQIVND (reference sequence). CDR3 nucleotides: TGTGCCAGCCATCCGGGGATTCAGCGGATGAACACTGAAGCTTTCTTT. This encodes CASHPGIQRMNTEAFF.

This rearrangement joins TRBV7-9 to TRBJ2-3, with D perhaps matching TRBD2 (6 bases). CDR1 SEHNR and CDR2 FQNEAQ come from the germline V gene (reference sequence). This CDR3 is 16 amino acids long. Trimming took off 5 bases at V and 0 bases at J, with 15 bases between the two ends. The chain's CDR3 is CASSPKLAFSTDTQYF. The CDR3 bases are TGTGCCAGCAGCCCTAAACTAGCCTTTAGCACAGATACGCAGTATTTT.

This clone was seen a single time. The chain carries TRBV5-1 and TRBJ1-2; tentatively, D is TRBD1 (6 bases). The CDR3 consists of 15 residues. Germline CDR1 SGHRS, CDR2 YFSETQ. Trimming took 0 bases from V and 4 from J, leaving 13 bases between them. The CDR3 DNA sequence: TGCGCCAGCAGCTTGGATGGGGGCGCGGCCTATGGCTACACCTTC. Its translation: CASSLDGGAAYGYTF. Combining the CDR3 with reference TRBV5-1 and TRBJ1-2 gives the whole variable domain KAGVTQTPRYLIKTRGQQVTLSCSPISGHRSVSWYQQTPGQGLQFLFEYFSETQRNKGNFPGRFSGRQFSNSRSEMNVSTLELGDSALYLCASSLDGGAAYGYTFGSGTRLTVV.

The chain couples TRBV2 to TRBJ1-1; 9 positions match TRBD1. Per the germline V gene, CDR1 is SNHLY and CDR2 is FYNNEI. The trim removed 1 base at V and 3 bases at J, leaving 6 bases unmatched. CDR3 length: 16 residues. CDR3: CASSEGWTGDDTEAFF. The CDR3, as DNA: TGTGCCAGCAGTGAAGGTTGGACAGGGGACGACACTGAAGCTTTCTTT.

This clone was seen just once. The CDR3 DNA is TGTGCCAGCACCCCGGGACAGGGGAGTTACGAGCAGTACTTC. Encoded protein: CASTPGQGSYEQYF. The rearrangement links TRBV28 to TRBJ2-7, with 10 bases lining up with TRBD1. V lost 7 bases to trimming and J lost 4 bases; unmatched junction nucleotides: 7. The CDR3 consists of 14 residues. Germline assignment: CDR1 MDHEN and CDR2 SYDVKM.

The chain is built from TRBV5-1 and TRBJ1-2; possibly TRBD1 for D (5 bases). Between the trimmed V and J ends, which lost 0 bases and 1 base, there was a span of 7 bases. CDR1 is SGHRS, CDR2 YFSETQ, per germline. The CDR3 has 14 amino acids. The CDR3 coding sequence is TGCGCCAGCAGCTTGGGACAGCGTAACTATGGCTACACCTTC. Translated: CASSLGQRNYGYTF.

This chain connects TRBV7-6 to TRBJ2-7; 10 bases align to TRBD2. The CDR3 is 17 residues long. V dropped 1 base and J dropped 2; count of bases not matched to a gene: 8. Germline V CDR1 and CDR2: SGHVS, FNYEAQ. Written as DNA, the CDR3 is TGTGCCAGCAGCTTAGTCCCTAGCGGGAGAGGGACCTACGAGCAGTACTTC. It specifies CASSLVPSGRGTYEQYF.

This chain uses TRBV9 with TRBJ2-3, with a possible D match to TRBD1 (6 bases). The CDR3 contains 12 residues. Germline loops: CDR1 SGDLS, CDR2 YYNGEE. V lost 4 bases and J 7 bases, leaving 10 bases between the germline ends. The CDR3 region has the DNA TGTGCCAGCAGCCCGGACAGATATACGCAGTATTTT. Protein: CASSPDRYTQYF.